The present T cell receptor (beta chain) was sequenced within a study of blood T cell repertoires in COVID-19. Study-level background: From the United States, Italy and Spain came samples of acute and convalescent COVID-19. From T cells, B-cell-depleted T cells, or PBMCs came the material, which was cDNA or gDNA.

Per the original methods: By means of reference gene primer amplification, nucleated cell counts were estimated. The method was immunoSEQ multiplex PCR; TCRdb's version includes in-frame clones alone and lacks a portion of them. That table gives V, J and clone size, and the DNA gave D and trimming. Counted here are some 290,000 clones, under 90% occurring once; the ten biggest clones make up 2.5% to 3.5%. Seattle enrolled patients during active infection and tracked them longitudinally. V shed 0 bases, J shed 5 bases, and the junction held 1 base outside the gene matches. The CDR3 totals 15 residues. Germline CDR1 reads SGHRS; CDR2 reads YFSETQ.

The chain is built from TRBV5-1 and TRBJ1-6; 8 bases agree with TRBD1. This clonotype originated in a woman aged 25 to 39 with COVID-19, enrolled during active disease. Sequences were obtained from peripheral blood. The CDR3 coding sequence is TGCGCCAGCAGCTTGGGACAGGGGAATAATTCACCCCTCCACTTT. This codes for CASSLGQGNNSPLHF.